These 32 T cell receptor beta chains were all obtained from the same sample, sequenced in a study of T cells in Graves' hyperthyroidism and ophthalmopathy. TCR beta CDR3 sequences were amplified from RNA transcripts. The HTBI set primed first-round TCR CDR3 RT-PCR. A single record per CDR3 protein comes from TCRdb applying MiXCR to the multiplex PCR reads. Among 550,000 to 600,000 distinct CDR3 sequences listed, 11% to 15% were seen once. The sequenced material came from blood. These receptors all come from a woman younger than 30 with Graves' ophthalmopathy.

This clonotype was seen more than once but under ten times. The chain recombines TRBV4-3 with TRBJ2-1; TRBD2 agrees at 10 bases. V was pared by 4 bases and J by 9 bases, with 12 bases of the junction left unmatched. Germline V CDR1 and CDR2: LGHNA, YSLEER. This CDR3 is built from 16 residues. This CDR3 reads CASSPSSGRAWSEQFF. The CDR3 nucleotides read TGCGCCAGCAGCCCCTCGAGCGGGAGGGCCTGGTCTGAGCAGTTCTTC.

This clonotype was recorded at least ten times. This chain links TRBV12-3 or TRBV12-4 with TRBJ1-1; 7 bases fit TRBD1. Trimming cost V 3 bases and J 1 base; bases outside gene matches: 5. The CDR3 covers 15 residues. The CDR3 coding sequence is TGTGCCAGCAGTTTCTCCGGGACAGCGAACACTGAAGCTTTCTTT. Its protein is CASSFSGTANTEAFF.

Ten or more counts support this clonotype. CDR3 nucleotides: TGTGCCAGCAGTCAAAACCCCGGGGGAGGAGATGAGCAGTTCTTC. As protein: CASSQNPGGGDEQFF. The chain links TRBV28 to TRBJ2-1; D is possibly TRBD2 (6 bases). The CDR3 has 15 residues. V was shortened by 5 bases and J by 8 bases, with 19 bases between the two germline ends. Per the germline V gene, CDR1 is MDHEN and CDR2 is SYDVKM.

This clonotype was counted at least ten times. The chain couples TRBV2 to TRBJ1-6, with TRBD1 matching over 8 bases. V lost 8 bases to trimming and J lost 7 bases; unmatched junction nucleotides: 7. In germline, CDR1 is SNHLY, CDR2 FYNNEI. This CDR3 contains 14 residues. CDR3 region: CASSTGTGNSPLHF. Here the CDR3 DNA reads TGTGCCAGCTCTACCGGGACAGGCAATTCACCCCTCCACTTT.

This clonotype was counted a few times. The chain couples TRBV4-2 to TRBJ1-6, with D possibly matching TRBD1 (5 bases). The V end was cut by 0 bases, the J end by 10 bases, with 19 bases between. CDR1 LGHNA and CDR2 YNFKEQ come from the germline V gene. The length of the CDR3 is 17 residues. In DNA, the CDR3 is TGTGCCAGCAGCCAAGATCCCATAGGGGATCATAGCTCACCCCTCCACTTT. It codes for CASSQDPIGDHSSPLHF.

The genes are TRBV20-1 and TRBJ1-2; D is perhaps TRBD1 (6 bases). Germline-derived CDR1 and CDR2 are DFQATT and SNEGSKA (reference sequence). V lost 6 bases, J lost 0 bases, and 14 bases lay in between. CDR3 length equals 14 residues. CDR3 loop: CSARGGEANYGYTF. CDR3 DNA: TGCAGTGCCCGAGGGGGGGAAGCTAACTATGGCTACACCTTC.

This clonotype was seen repeatedly, ten times or more. The V call is TRBV20-1, the J call TRBJ2-1; 11 nucleotides match TRBD2. V shed 2 bases and J 6 bases; nucleotides not matched to a gene: 15. CDR1 and CDR2 from the germline V gene are DFQATT and SNEGSKA (reference sequence). The length of the CDR3 is 18 residues. The CDR3 loop reads CSARKVAGGPQGPNEQFF. DNA of the CDR3: TGCAGTGCTAGAAAGGTAGCGGGAGGGCCCCAGGGGCCCAATGAGCAGTTCTTC.

This clonotype was recorded a few times. The V and J genes are TRBV6-1 and TRBJ2-7; 9 bases align to TRBD1. The length of the CDR3 is 15 residues. Germline V CDR1 and CDR2: MNHNS, SASEGT. J lost 9 bases, V lost 4 bases, and 13 bases had no gene match. DNA for the CDR3: TGTGCCAGCAGTGGAACGGGACAGGGTCTTCACGGGCAGTACTTC. This sequence encodes CASSGTGQGLHGQYF.

This chain links TRBV19 with TRBJ1-5; the D gene is possibly TRBD1 (5 bases). The CDR3 totals 12 residues. The V end was cut by 8 bases, the J end by 4 bases, with 9 bases between. Germline V lookup: CDR1 LNHDA, CDR2 SQIVND (reference sequence). The CDR3 coding sequence is TGTGCCAGTCGCAGGGTGAATCAGCCCCAGCATTTT. As protein: CASRRVNQPQHF.

This clonotype was observed at least ten times. The chain joins TRBV7-2 to TRBJ2-7, with 8 bases fitting TRBD2. V lost 5 bases to trimming and J lost 5 bases; unmatched junction nucleotides: 11. Germline assignment: CDR1 SGHTA and CDR2 FQGNSA. The CDR3 contains 15 residues. CDR3 amino acids: CASSPQAGVGNEQYF. The CDR3 coding sequence is TGTGCCAGCAGCCCCCAAGCGGGAGTTGGCAACGAGCAGTACTTC.

This clonotype has a count of ten or more. V gene TRBV11-2 combines with J gene TRBJ2-1; TRBD1 aligns across 9 bases. Germline V gives CDR1 SGHAT, CDR2 FQNNGV. The CDR3 runs to 16 residues. Unmatched junction bases numbered 12, after V lost 3 bases and J lost 9 bases. The CDR3 is CASSFETGQGNIEQFF. In DNA form, the CDR3 reads TGTGCCAGCAGCTTCGAGACGGGACAGGGAAACATTGAGCAGTTCTTC.

This clonotype has a count of ten or more. The V gene is TRBV7-9, the J gene TRBJ2-7, with TRBD1 identical over 9 bases. With 5 bases clipped from V and 4 bases from J, the junction kept 6 bases outside the gene matches. This CDR3 contains 14 residues. Looked up from germline, CDR1 is SEHNR and CDR2 is FQNEAQ (reference sequence). Here the CDR3 DNA reads TGTGCCAGCAGCGCCAGACAGGGGGGGTACGAGCAGTACTTC. Its translation: CASSARQGGYEQYF. Variable domain in full (rest from reference TRBV7-9 and TRBJ2-7): DTGVSQNPRHKITKRGQNVTFRCDPISEHNRLYWYRQTLGQGPEFLTYFQNEAQLEKSRLLSDRFSAERPKGSFSTLEIQRTEQGDSAMYLCASSARQGGYEQYFGPGTRLTVT.

This clonotype has a count of ten or more. This chain uses TRBV12-3 or TRBV12-4 with TRBJ1-4, with unresolved D. V was clipped by 1 base and J by 0 bases, with 9 bases between them. The CDR3 covers 16 residues. For the CDR3, the DNA is TGTGCCAGCAGTTTAGAGGCAGCCGCAACTAATGAAAAACTGTTTTTT. Amino acid sequence: CASSLEAAATNEKLFF.

This clonotype has just a few counts. This chain joins TRBV12-3 or TRBV12-4 and TRBJ1-5; D is perhaps TRBD1 (5 bases). The V end was cut by 6 bases, the J end by 0 bases, with 18 bases between. The CDR3 sequence is 17 residues long. The CDR3 loop is CASRPPQGPYSNQPQHF. The DNA for the CDR3 is TGTGCCAGCAGACCCCCCCAGGGCCCTTATAGCAATCAGCCCCAGCATTTT.

This clonotype appeared a few times. Possible read error: a much larger clone is one base away. V is TRBV12-3 or TRBV12-4 and J is TRBJ2-2; D may be TRBD1 or TRBD2 (5 bases each). V dropped 3 bases and J dropped 7 bases, with 15 bases sitting between them. There are 15 residues in the CDR3. This CDR3 reads CASSLGPASGGELFF. CDR3 coding DNA: TGTGCCAGCAGTTTGGGACCAGCGAGCGGCGGGGAGCTGTTTTTT.

This clonotype was detected only a few times. This chain links TRBV4-2 with TRBJ1-2; D perhaps matches TRBD1 (6 bases). V was shortened by 0 bases and J by 6 bases, with 11 bases between the two germline ends. Germline lookup yields CDR1 LGHNA and CDR2 YNFKEQ. The CDR3 covers 14 residues. The DNA for the CDR3 is TGTGCCAGCAGCCAAGAAAACAGGGCGGATGGCTACACCTTC. This codes for CASSQENRADGYTF.

This clonotype was seen repeatedly, ten times or more. In DNA, the CDR3 is TGCAGTGCGCGAGGGGGCACCGGGGAGCTGTTTTTT. Protein: CSARGGTGELFF. The chain carries TRBV20-1 and TRBJ2-2, with D possibly being TRBD1 (6 bases). Germline CDR1 DFQATT, CDR2 SNEGSKA (reference sequence). V was pared by 6 bases and J by 4 bases, with 9 bases between. This CDR3 is 12 amino acids long.

This chain joins TRBV3-1 and TRBJ2-3, with 12 bases lining up with TRBD2. This CDR3 is 16 amino acids long. V gave up 4 bases and J gave up 5 bases; unmatched junction bases: 7. CDR1 is LGHDT, CDR2 YNNKEL, per germline (reference sequence). The CDR3 bases are TGTGCCAGCAGCCCTTGGACTAGCGGGAATGTAGATACGCAGTATTTT. It is translated as CASSPWTSGNVDTQYF.

This clonotype appeared many times. This chain links TRBV3-1 with TRBJ2-1; either TRBD1 or TRBD2 may fit D (7 bases each). The CDR3 covers 14 residues. With 4 bases removed from V and 10 bases from J, the gap between germline ends came to 17 bases. Per the germline V gene, CDR1 is LGHDT and CDR2 is YNNKEL (reference sequence). CDR3 residues: CASSRQGDYGEQFF. The CDR3 DNA is TGTGCCAGCAGCCGGCAGGGGGACTATGGGGAGCAGTTCTTC.

Here the CDR3 reads CASTHRGLPLGNTEAFF. The CDR3 DNA follows: TGTGCCAGTACCCACCGGGGGCTTCCCTTGGGGAACACTGAAGCTTTCTTT. The rearrangement links TRBV19 to TRBJ1-1; a weak D match, TRBD1 (6 bases). The germline V gene has CDR1 LNHDA and CDR2 SQIVND (reference sequence). Trimming shortened V by 7 bases and J by 1 base, and 22 bases separated the two germline ends. The CDR3 extends over 17 amino acids.

This clonotype was recorded many times. This rearrangement joins TRBV20-1 to TRBJ1-4; D is unclear. CDR1 DFQATT and CDR2 SNEGSKA come from the germline V gene (reference sequence). V was pared by 6 bases and J by 5 bases, with 7 bases between. The CDR3 has 11 amino acids. CDR3 DNA sequence: TGCAGTGCCCCCTACAATGAAAAACTGTTTTTT. It yields the protein CSAPYNEKLFF.

V usage is TRBV30 and J usage is TRBJ1-1; 8 bases are shared with TRBD1. The ends lost 2 bases at V and 6 bases at J; junction bases unmatched: 20. The length of the CDR3 is 18 residues. Germline CDR1 GTSNPN, CDR2 SVGIG (reference sequence). CDR3 amino acids: CAWSPPAGGPTFDAEAFF. CDR3 coding DNA: TGTGCCTGGAGTCCCCCAGCAGGGGGCCCCACCTTTGACGCTGAAGCTTTCTTT.

This clonotype was counted many times. The genes are TRBV12-3 or TRBV12-4 and TRBJ2-7; 8 bases line up with TRBD2. This CDR3 spans 16 amino acids. V dropped 0 bases and J dropped 2; count of bases not matched to a gene: 6. The CDR3 coding sequence is TGTGCCAGCAGTTTAGCGCTGGCGGGAGGCCCCTACGAGCAGTACTTC. Protein: CASSLALAGGPYEQYF.

This clonotype was recorded many times. The chain is built from TRBV6-1 and TRBJ1-4, with 9 positions matching TRBD1. In germline, CDR1 is MNHNS, CDR2 SASEGT. The trim removed 6 bases at V and 8 bases at J, leaving 10 bases unmatched. The CDR3 contains 15 residues. The CDR3 is CASSVHGTGLEKLFF. CDR3 bases: TGTGCCAGCAGCGTTCATGGGACAGGGCTCGAAAAACTGTTTTTT.

This clonotype occurred many times. The chain couples TRBV7-2 to TRBJ2-7; 8 bases are a match to TRBD2. The CDR3 contains 13 residues. From germline, CDR1 is SGHTA and CDR2 FQGNSA. Trimming at V came to 8 bases and at J to 6 bases, leaving 9 bases not matched to a gene. In nucleotides, the CDR3 is TGTGCCAGCTCCGAGACTCTAGCGGGCGAGCAGTACTTC. It translates to CASSETLAGEQYF.

The chain uses TRBV19 and TRBJ2-1; tentative D call: TRBD1 (5 bases). The DNA end is a closer match to TRBJ2-7, so the J assignment may be wrong. This CDR3 is 14 amino acids long. Per germline, CDR1 LNHDA and CDR2 SQIVND (reference sequence). The CDR3 DNA follows: TGTGCCAGTAGTATCGAGGCAGGGTACAATGAGCAGTACTTC. This translates into CASSIEAGYNEQYF.

As to this clonotype: This may be a read error: a much more frequent sequence differs by one nucleotide. The chain recombines TRBV11-3 with TRBJ1-6; D remains ambiguous. Germline CDR1 reads SGHNT; CDR2 reads YENEEA. The CDR3 covers 13 residues. This CDR3 reads CASSLDGDSPLYF. Here the CDR3 DNA reads TGTGCCAGCAGCTTAGATGGAGATTCACCCCTCTACTTT. Full variable domain (remainder filled in from reference TRBV11-3 and TRBJ1-6): EAGVVQSPRYKIIEKKQPVAFWCNPISGHNTLYWYLQNLGQGPELLIRYENEEAVDDSQLPKDRFSAERLKGVDSTLKIQPAELGDSAVYLCASSLDGDSPLYFGNGTRLTVT.

This clonotype was picked up a small number of times. The chain employs TRBV29-1 and TRBJ2-7; D not certain. The germline gives CDR1 SQVTM, CDR2 ANQGSEA. The CDR3 covers 14 residues. The V end was cut by 0 bases, the J end by 0 bases, with 9 bases between. The CDR3 DNA sequence: TGCAGCGTTGAAGACACTTCTTTCTCCTACGAGCAGTACTTC. Amino acids: CSVEDTSFSYEQYF.

J is TRBJ2-5 and V is TRBV6-2 or TRBV6-3; a weak D match, TRBD1 (5 bases). Germline V gene data show CDR1 as MNHEY and CDR2 as SVGEGT. The V and J ends lost 0 bases and 2 bases respectively, with 10 bases between them. This CDR3 contains 15 residues. The CDR3 region has the DNA TGTGCCAGCAGTTACTCAGGCAGGGTTCAAGAGACCCAGTACTTC. As protein: CASSYSGRVQETQYF.

As regards this clonotype: One base away lies a much larger clone, so this may be a sequencing read error. This chain links TRBV20-1 with TRBJ2-7; D is possibly TRBD1 (5 bases). Germline CDR1 reads DFQATT; CDR2 reads SNEGSKA (reference sequence). Trimming left V 3 bases short and J 0 bases short, with 9 bases between. CDR3 size: 13 residues. CDR3 residues: CSARDTHSYEQYF. CDR3 nucleotide sequence: TGCAGTGCTAGGGACACACACTCCTACGAGCAGTACTTC.

This clonotype has ten or more counts. The chain has TRBV12-3 or TRBV12-4 and TRBJ2-2, with D maybe TRBD1 (5 bases). The V end was cut by 9 bases, the J end by 8 bases, with 7 bases between. The CDR3 contains 10 residues. The CDR3 region has the DNA TGTGCCAGAGGGGTTGGGGAGCTGTTTTTT. Amino acids: CARGVGELFF.

As DNA, the CDR3 is TGTGCCAGCAGCCAGCTCGGGACAGGCTCCTACGAGCAGTACTTC. This encodes CASSQLGTGSYEQYF. V gene TRBV6-2 or TRBV6-3 combines with J gene TRBJ2-7, with 8 positions matching TRBD1. Unmatched junction bases numbered 7, after V lost 6 bases and J lost 0 bases. There are 15 residues in the CDR3. Germline V gene sequence: CDR1 MNHEY, CDR2 SVGEGT.